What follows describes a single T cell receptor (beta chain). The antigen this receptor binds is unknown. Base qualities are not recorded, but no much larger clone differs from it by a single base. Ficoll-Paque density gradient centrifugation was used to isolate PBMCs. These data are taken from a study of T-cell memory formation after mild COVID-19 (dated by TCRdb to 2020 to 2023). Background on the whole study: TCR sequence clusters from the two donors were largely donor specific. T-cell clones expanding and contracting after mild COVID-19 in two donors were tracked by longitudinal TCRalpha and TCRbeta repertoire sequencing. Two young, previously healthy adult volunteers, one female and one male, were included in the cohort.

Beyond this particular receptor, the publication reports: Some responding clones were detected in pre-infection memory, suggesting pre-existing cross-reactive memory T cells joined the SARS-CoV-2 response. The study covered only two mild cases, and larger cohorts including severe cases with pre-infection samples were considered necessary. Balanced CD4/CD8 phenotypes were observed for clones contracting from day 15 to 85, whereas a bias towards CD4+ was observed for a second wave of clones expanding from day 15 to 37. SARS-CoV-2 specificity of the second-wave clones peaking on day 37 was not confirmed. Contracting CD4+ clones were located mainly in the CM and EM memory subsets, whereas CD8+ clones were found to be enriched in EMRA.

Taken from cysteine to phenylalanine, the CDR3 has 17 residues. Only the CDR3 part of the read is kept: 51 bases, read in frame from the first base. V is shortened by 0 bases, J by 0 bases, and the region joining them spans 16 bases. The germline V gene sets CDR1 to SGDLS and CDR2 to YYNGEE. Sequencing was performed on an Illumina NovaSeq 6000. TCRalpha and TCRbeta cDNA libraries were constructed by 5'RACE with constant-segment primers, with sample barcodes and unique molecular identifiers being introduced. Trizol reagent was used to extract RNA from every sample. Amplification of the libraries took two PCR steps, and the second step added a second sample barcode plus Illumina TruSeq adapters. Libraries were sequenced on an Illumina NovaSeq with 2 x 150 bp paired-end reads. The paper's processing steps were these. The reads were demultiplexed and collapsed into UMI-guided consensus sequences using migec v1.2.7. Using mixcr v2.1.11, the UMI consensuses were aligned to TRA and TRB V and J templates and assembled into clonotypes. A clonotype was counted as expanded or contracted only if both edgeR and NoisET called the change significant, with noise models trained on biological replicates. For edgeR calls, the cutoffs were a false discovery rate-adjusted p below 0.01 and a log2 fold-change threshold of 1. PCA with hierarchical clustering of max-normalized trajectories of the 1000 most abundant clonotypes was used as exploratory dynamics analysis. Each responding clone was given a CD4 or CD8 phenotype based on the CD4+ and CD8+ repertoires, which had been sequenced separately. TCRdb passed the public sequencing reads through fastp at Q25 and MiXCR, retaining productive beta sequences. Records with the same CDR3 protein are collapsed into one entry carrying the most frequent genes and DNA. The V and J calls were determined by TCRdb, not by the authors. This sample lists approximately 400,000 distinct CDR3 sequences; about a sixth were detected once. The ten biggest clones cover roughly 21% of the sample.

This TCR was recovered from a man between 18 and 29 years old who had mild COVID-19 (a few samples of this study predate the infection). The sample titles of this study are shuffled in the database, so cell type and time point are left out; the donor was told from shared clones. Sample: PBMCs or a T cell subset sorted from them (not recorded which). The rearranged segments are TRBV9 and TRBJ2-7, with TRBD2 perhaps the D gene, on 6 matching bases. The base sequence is TGTGCCAGCAGCGTAGCTCGGGCGGGGCTAGTCTCCTACGAGCAGTACTTC. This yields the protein CASSVARAGLVSYEQYF.